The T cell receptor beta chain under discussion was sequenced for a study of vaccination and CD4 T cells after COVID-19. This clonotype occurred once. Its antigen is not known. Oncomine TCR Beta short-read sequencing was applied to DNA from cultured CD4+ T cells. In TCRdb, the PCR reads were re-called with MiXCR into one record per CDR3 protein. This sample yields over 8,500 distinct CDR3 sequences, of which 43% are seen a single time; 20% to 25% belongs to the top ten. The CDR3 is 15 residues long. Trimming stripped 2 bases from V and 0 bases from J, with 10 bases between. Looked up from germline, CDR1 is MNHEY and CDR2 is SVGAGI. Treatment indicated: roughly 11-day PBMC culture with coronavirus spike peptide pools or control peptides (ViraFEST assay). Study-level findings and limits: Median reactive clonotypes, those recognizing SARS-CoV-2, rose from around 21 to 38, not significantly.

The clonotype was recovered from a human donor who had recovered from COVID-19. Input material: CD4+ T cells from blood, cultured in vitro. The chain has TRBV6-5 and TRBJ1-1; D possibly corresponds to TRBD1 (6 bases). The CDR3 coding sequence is TGTGCCAGCAGTTACCAACAGGGCTTGAACACTGAAGCTTTCTTT. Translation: CASSYQQGLNTEAFF.